These 24 T cell receptor beta chains originate from one sample sequenced in a study of T cells in women clearing cervical HPV infection. Data came from immunoSEQ multiplex PCR; TCRdb stores just in-frame clones and leaves some out. The sample spans 20,000 to 25,000 clones; the ten largest clones claim 7.5% to 10%. The material sequenced was blood buffy coat. Every receptor here comes from a woman between 18 and 75 years old with a cervical HPV16 infection that either progressed to CIN3+ or cleared (not recorded which).

Details on this clone: The CDR3 is cut off 3 residues early in the read; its end comes from the germline J gene. The chain is built from TRBV4-1 and TRBJ2-7; 8 bases are a match to TRBD1. The CDR3 length is 17 residues. V shed 1 base and J 5 bases; nucleotides not matched to a gene: 13. CDR1 and CDR2 from the germline V gene are MGHRA and YSYEKL. The CDR3 here is CASSQAPGQDVHHEQYF. CDR3 bases read: TGCGCCAGCAGCCAAGCCCCGGGACAGGACGTCCACCACGAG.

CDR3 DNA, as far as it was read: TGTGCCAGCAGCTTAACTAGCGGGAACACAGATCCC. Protein product: CASSLTSGNTDP. The complete CDR3 sequence is CASSLTSGNTDPQHF. The chain has TRBV7-2 and TRBJ1-5; D ambiguous. The read stops 3 residues short of the end of the CDR3; the missing end is completed from the germline J gene. Germline V gene lookup returns CDR1 SGHTA and CDR2 FQGNSA. The CDR3 totals 15 residues. The full variable domain, rest sourced from reference TRBV7-2 and TRBJ1-5, is GAGVSQSPSNKVTEKGKDVELRCDPISGHTALYWYRQSLGQGLEFLIYFQGNSAPDKSGLPSDRFSAERTGGSVSTLTIQRTQQEDSAVYLCASSLTSGNTDPQHFGDGTRLSIL.

Worth noting for this clone: The read ends 3 residues before the CDR3 terminus; that terminus is restored from the germline J gene. The chain is built from TRBV18 and TRBJ1-3; no reliable D call. Germline-derived CDR1 and CDR2 are KGHSH and LQKENI. This CDR3 comprises 16 residues. V lost 5 bases, J lost 0 bases, and 14 bases lay in between. This CDR3 reads CASSTNNPSSGNTIYF. Partial CDR3 DNA: TGTGCCAGCTCAACAAATAACCCAAGCTCTGGAAACACC.

Comments on this clone: The missing CDR3 end, 3 residues past where the read stops, is filled in from the germline J gene. This chain connects TRBV2 to TRBJ2-7; 7 nucleotides align to TRBD2. The CDR3 contains 15 residues. Germline CDR1 is SNHLY and CDR2 is FYNNEI. The trim removed 6 bases at V and 4 bases at J, leaving 12 bases unmatched. This CDR3 reads CASSFASGVVYEQYF. The sequenced part of the CDR3 DNA is TGTGCCAGCAGCTTTGCTAGCGGAGTGGTATACGAG.

As for this clone: The read ends 3 residues early relative to the CDR3; the germline J gene fills the gap. The chain carries TRBV10-3 and TRBJ2-3; 11 nucleotides agree with TRBD2. The V and J ends lost 5 bases and 4 bases, in that order; junction bases with no gene match: 8. The germline V gene encodes CDR1 ENHRY and CDR2 SYGVKD. The CDR3 runs to 16 residues. The part of the CDR3 DNA that was read is TGTGCCATCAGTTCCTCCGGGACTAGCGGTTCAGATACG. It yields the protein CAISSSGTSGSDT. The whole CDR3 protein reads CAISSSGTSGSDTQYF.

Details on this clone: The read terminates 3 residues before the CDR3 end, so the remaining end is supplied by the germline J gene. V and J are TRBV7-2 and TRBJ2-3, with 9 bases fitting TRBD2. V was pared by 5 bases and J by 5 bases, with 8 bases of the junction left unmatched. Germline values: CDR1 SGHTA, CDR2 FQGNSA. The length of the CDR3 is 15 residues. The sequenced part of the CDR3 DNA is TGTGCCAGCAGCCCCATAGCGGGAGCCAAAGATACG. Residues: CASSPIAGAKDT. The whole CDR3 is CASSPIAGAKDTQYF.

Remarks on this clone: The read halts 3 residues ahead of the CDR3 end, with the missing end drawn from the germline J gene. The chain employs TRBV5-6 and TRBJ2-5, with 7 bases identical to TRBD1. The V gene's germline CDR1 is SGHDT and CDR2 YYEEEE. Unmatched junction bases numbered 7, after V lost 3 bases and J lost 5 bases. CDR3 size: 14 residues. This chain's CDR3 is CASSSRTGRETQYF. The CDR3 DNA, read in part, is TGTGCCAGCAGCTCTCGGACAGGACGGGAGACC.

Of note for this clone: The read ends 3 residues shy of where the CDR3 ends; the end is completed using the germline J gene. The chain links TRBV20-1 to TRBJ2-7; TRBD1 matches at 7 bases. After removal of 6 bases from V and 2 bases from J, the junction contained 13 bases not matched to a gene. The germline CDR1 and CDR2 sequences are DFQATT and SNEGSKA (reference sequence). CDR3 length: 15 amino acids. The CDR3 loop reads CSAPIWTGGPYEQYF. The covered CDR3 bases are TGCAGTGCGCCTATTTGGACAGGAGGCCCCTACGAG.

In regard to this clone: The read ends 3 residues before the CDR3 terminus; that terminus is restored from the germline J gene. The gene calls are TRBV7-2 and TRBJ1-2; tentative D call: TRBD1 (5 bases). Per germline, CDR1 SGHTA and CDR2 FQGNSA. The CDR3 contains 14 residues. V gave up 6 bases and J gave up 2 bases, with 13 bases separating them. The covered CDR3 bases are TGTGCCAGCAGGCCGACAAGGGGAAACTATGGC. It specifies CASRPTRGNYG. The full CDR3 is CASRPTRGNYGYTF.

This clone is classed as medium-sized by frequency. The read ends 3 residues shy of where the CDR3 ends; the end is completed using the germline J gene. The chain couples TRBV19 to TRBJ1-2; D gene unclear. Germline-derived CDR1 and CDR2 are LNHDA and SQIVND (reference sequence). The CDR3 runs 13 residues. The CDR3 is CASSTNLAQGYTF. CDR3 bases read: TGTGCCAGTAGTACCAATTTAGCGCAGGGC.

Comments on this clone: The observed sequence ends 3 residues before the CDR3 terminus, with the missing tail filled in from the germline J gene. V usage is TRBV18 and J usage is TRBJ1-2; D is undetermined. Looked up from germline, CDR1 is KGHSH and CDR2 is LQKENI. This CDR3 has 14 residues. The CDR3 reads CASSPQIAKNIYTF. The CDR3 DNA, read in part, is TGTGCCAGCTCACCCCAAATAGCCAAAAACATC.

In the case of this clone: The read terminates 3 residues ahead of where the CDR3 ends, so the germline J gene completes it. This rearrangement joins TRBV5-1 to TRBJ2-5; D may be TRBD1 or TRBD2 (5 bases each). Germline V lookup: CDR1 SGHRS, CDR2 YFSETQ. The CDR3 is made up of 14 amino acids. Trimming pared 0 bases from V and 5 bases from J, leaving 11 bases between. The CDR3 DNA, read in part, is TGCGCCAGCAGCTTGGGTGGCAGGGAGGAGACC. Translation gives CASSLGGREET. The full CDR3 sequence reads CASSLGGREETQYF.

Comment on this clone: The observed sequence ends 3 residues before the CDR3 terminus, with the missing tail filled in from the germline J gene. The rearrangement links TRBV5-1 to TRBJ1-2; 8 bases fit TRBD1. V shed 4 bases, J shed 4 bases, and the junction held 6 bases outside the gene matches. Germline CDR1 and CDR2: SGHRS and YFSETQ. The CDR3 is made up of 14 amino acids. The CDR3 bases that were read are TGCGCCAGCAGCCCACCGGGACAGGCCTATGGC. Translating it yields CASSPPGQAYG. The entire CDR3 protein is CASSPPGQAYGYTF.

On this clone itself: The read terminates 3 residues ahead of where the CDR3 ends, so the germline J gene completes it. The gene calls are TRBV6-4 and TRBJ2-1; 10 bases are a match to TRBD2. CDR1 and CDR2 from the germline V gene are MRHNA and SNTAGT. The CDR3 sequence is 15 residues long. Trimming took 2 bases from V and 4 from J; bases not matched to a gene: 2. The CDR3 reads CASSDETSGYNEQFF. The CDR3 DNA, read in part, is TGTGCCAGCAGTGACGAGACTAGCGGGTACAATGAG.

As concerns this clone: The sequence runs out 3 residues before the end of the CDR3; the remainder is reconstructed from the germline J gene. The V and J genes are TRBV10-2 and TRBJ2-7; D may be TRBD2 (5 bases). Trimming removed 8 bases at V and 0 bases at J, with 11 bases between. CDR1 and CDR2 (germline): WSHSY, SAAADI. The CDR3 has 13 residues. CDR3 DNA, as far as it was read: TGCGCCAGCCGGTACGGACTCTCCTACGAG. As protein: CASRYGLSYE. The full CDR3 protein reads CASRYGLSYEQYF.

Notes on this clone: The CDR3 extends 3 residues past the end of the read, so its final part is completed from the germline J gene. The chain links TRBV19 to TRBJ1-5; 7 bases match TRBD1. After removal of 4 bases from V and 4 bases from J, the junction contained 10 bases not matched to a gene. The CDR3 sequence is 16 residues long. Germline CDR1 is LNHDA and CDR2 is SQIVND (reference sequence). The CDR3 bases that were read are TGTGCCAGTAGTACGACAGGGAATAGGGGAAATCAGCCC. Translating gives CASSTTGNRGNQP. Given in full, the CDR3 is CASSTTGNRGNQPQHF.

As to this clone: The CDR3 is cut off 3 residues early in the read; its end comes from the germline J gene. V and J are TRBV11-3 and TRBJ2-4; D is possibly TRBD2 (6 bases). This CDR3 spans 15 amino acids. Germline CDR1 is SGHNT and CDR2 is YENEEA. V dropped 1 base and J dropped 8 bases, with 15 bases sitting between them. The sequenced part of the CDR3 DNA is TGTGCCAGCAGCTTAGGGGCGGGTCCGGGGGACATT. It encodes CASSLGAGPGDI. The full-length CDR3 reads as CASSLGAGPGDIQYF.

Of note for this clone: Read sequence stops 3 residues before the CDR3 end, and the germline J gene provides the missing end. The rearrangement joins TRBV19 to TRBJ2-7; perhaps TRBD2 as D (5 bases). Trimming removed 5 bases at V and 3 bases at J, with 26 bases between. Germline loops: CDR1 LNHDA, CDR2 SQIVND (reference sequence). The CDR3 extends over 18 amino acids. The part of the CDR3 DNA that was read is TGTGCCAGTAGTTCCGGGCCGGGGTACACTACCCAATTCTACGAG. It codes for CASSSGPGYTTQFYE. The full CDR3 is CASSSGPGYTTQFYEQYF.

About this clone: The read finishes 3 residues shy of the CDR3 end, and the germline J gene is used to complete it. The rearrangement joins TRBV7-2 to TRBJ1-2, with 11 bases matching TRBD1. Germline values: CDR1 SGHTA, CDR2 FQGNSA. The CDR3 is 14 amino acids. After removal of 0 bases from V and 7 bases from J, the junction contained 1 base not matched to a gene. CDR3 sequence: CASSLAGTGGGYTF. The part of the CDR3 DNA that was read is TGTGCCAGCAGCTTAGCGGGGACAGGGGGTGGC. The full variable domain, with the rest looked up from reference TRBV7-2 and TRBJ1-2, is GAGVSQSPSNKVTEKGKDVELRCDPISGHTALYWYRQSLGQGLEFLIYFQGNSAPDKSGLPSDRFSAERTGGSVSTLTIQRTQQEDSAVYLCASSLAGTGGGYTFGSGTRLTVV.

As concerns this clone: The read stops 3 residues short of the end of the CDR3; the missing end is completed from the germline J gene. This chain links TRBV5-1 with TRBJ2-3; 10 positions agree with TRBD2. V lost 3 bases to trimming and J lost 0 bases; unmatched junction nucleotides: 4. This CDR3 spans 16 amino acids. Germline V gene data show CDR1 as SGHRS and CDR2 as YFSETQ. CDR3 region: CASSYRLAGSTDTQYF. The covered CDR3 bases are TGCGCCAGCAGCTACCGACTAGCGGGCAGCACAGATACG.

Turning to this clone: The CDR3 goes on 3 residues after the read ends, and that part is filled in from the germline J gene. The V and J genes are TRBV6-2 or TRBV6-3 and TRBJ2-3, with 7 bases aligning to TRBD2. V lost 6 bases and J lost 5; bases outside the gene matches: 8. Germline loops: CDR1 MNHEY, CDR2 SVGEGT. The CDR3 sequence is 14 residues long. CDR3 protein: CASSGGGQRDTQYF. The part of the CDR3 DNA that was read is TGTGCCAGCAGCGGGGGAGGGCAACGAGATACG.

On this clone itself: The read halts 3 residues ahead of the CDR3 end, with the missing end drawn from the germline J gene. This rearrangement joins TRBV6-2 or TRBV6-3 to TRBJ2-3; D possibly corresponds to TRBD2 (5 bases). CDR1 and CDR2 from the germline V gene are MNHEY and SVGEGT. V was shortened by 3 bases and J by 0 bases, with 10 bases between the two germline ends. This CDR3 spans 15 amino acids. The sequenced part of the CDR3 DNA is TGTGCCAGCAGTTATTCGCGGGCCAGCACAGATACG. It is translated as CASSYSRASTDT. The whole CDR3 region reads CASSYSRASTDTQYF.

For this clone: From the germline J gene comes the end of the CDR3, since the read stops 3 residues before it. The J gene is TRBJ1-2, the V gene TRBV6-1; maybe TRBD1 (5 bases). CDR1 MNHNS and CDR2 SASEGT come from the germline V gene. The V and J ends lost 1 base and 3 bases respectively, with 6 bases between them. The length of the CDR3 is 13 residues. This CDR3 reads CASSEGTHYGYTF. The sequenced CDR3 bases are TGTGCCAGCAGTGAAGGGACACACTATGGC.

CDR3 sequence reads: CASSFRGANEKLFF. CDR3 DNA, as far as it was read: TGCGCCAGCAGCTTCAGGGGGGCTAATGAAAAA. The rearrangement uses TRBV5-1 and TRBJ1-4, with TRBD1 identical over 7 bases. Read data end 3 residues before the CDR3 end; the end is taken from the germline J gene. With 2 bases clipped from V and 3 bases from J, the junction kept 1 base outside the gene matches. Germline CDR1 reads SGHRS; CDR2 reads YFSETQ. This CDR3 contains 14 residues.